The source of this TCR beta chain is a study of cytomegalovirus exposure and HLA in healthy donors. Findings and caveats of the study: It was likely that a cluster of highly shared sequence variants was a sequencing artifact.

Unrecorded immune exposures were likely, despite nominal health at sampling. With respect to this clone: As yet, its antigen is unknown.

The PCR made use of 60 Vbeta and 13 Jbeta primers. Sequencing was performed with immunoSEQ multiplex PCR; in TCRdb, only in-frame clones are kept and a portion is missing. This table has 120,000 or so clones, about 10% appearing once. The origin of this receptor is a woman between 18 and 29 years old in good health and CMV-seropositive. The sequenced sample consisted of PBMCs.

CDR3 amino acids: CASSRTGGISGANVLTF. CDR3 bases: TGTGCCAGCAGCCGGACGGGGGGGATCTCTGGGGCCAACGTCCTGACTTTC. J is TRBJ2-6 and V is TRBV5-4; 8 bases are shared with TRBD2. There are 17 residues in the CDR3. After removal of 4 bases from V and 0 bases from J, the junction contained 6 bases not matched to a gene. Looked up from germline, CDR1 is SGHNT and CDR2 is YYREEE (reference sequence).